The 2 T cell receptor beta chains below all came from one sample that was sequenced in a study of cytomegalovirus exposure and HLA in healthy donors. The PCR made use of 60 Vbeta and 13 Jbeta primers. Clones were sequenced by immunoSEQ multiplex PCR, and TCRdb holds only the in-frame ones, with some missing. The repertoire includes about 140,000 clones, about 75% of them detected once, and around 10% sits in the top ten. Sequencing input: PBMCs. The receptors shown here come from a man aged 18 to 35 in good health and CMV-seropositive.

The chain is built from TRBV27 and TRBJ1-1; 7 bases map to TRBD1. This CDR3 region has 13 residues. CDR1 is MNHEY and CDR2 is SMNVEV in the germline V gene (reference sequence). The V segment lost 5 bases and the J segment 11 bases; nucleotides outside the gene matches: 11. CDR3 sequence: CASSRGGILEAFF. The CDR3 DNA follows: TGTGCCAGCAGTCGAGGGGGCATCCTTGAGGCTTTCTTT.

V is TRBV27 and J is TRBJ1-1, with 10 bases matching TRBD1. J was trimmed by 3 bases and V by 8 bases; bases with no gene match: 3. CDR1 and CDR2 (germline): MNHEY, SMNVEV (reference sequence). This CDR3 is built from 13 residues. The DNA for the CDR3 is TGTGCCAGCCGGGACAGGGGCTACACTGAAGCTTTCTTT. The encoded protein is CASRDRGYTEAFF.